This T cell receptor (beta chain) was recovered during a study of blood T cell repertoires in COVID-19. Overall study context: Samples of COVID-19 (acute and convalescent) were obtained from the United States, Italy and Spain. PBMCs, B-cell-depleted T cells, or T cells provided the cDNA or gDNA that made up the material.

Germline CDR1 is MNHNY and CDR2 is SVGAGI (reference sequence). V lost 5 bases and J lost 8, with 24 bases in between. CDR3 length: 17 amino acids. Per the original data handling: Amplification with reference gene primers provided the estimates of nucleated cell counts. Data came from immunoSEQ multiplex PCR; TCRdb stores just in-frame clones and leaves some out. Clone size and V and J calls were adopted from that table, with D and trimming inferred from the DNA. Among under 300,000 clones listed, about 82% were seen once. The V and J genes are TRBV6-6 and TRBJ1-4; tentatively, D is TRBD1 (6 bases). This clonotype was obtained from a woman aged 55-69 years with active or convalescent COVID-19. Specimen: peripheral blood. The CDR3, as DNA: TGTGCCAGCAGTCCCCTAGGTTTTGGGGGGGGCCTCGAAAAACTGTTTTTT. Amino acids: CASSPLGFGGGLEKLFF.